The text below deals with one TCR beta chain. Germline and junction disagree at one end, which may indicate a read error. This specimen belongs to a study of neoadjuvant anti-PD-1 for oral cavity cancer. About the research overall: Around day 43, patients without progression received a fourth nivolumab dose before surgery.

Clones were sequenced by immunoSEQ multiplex PCR, and TCRdb holds only the in-frame ones, with some missing. The table has 13,000 to 15,000 clones, roughly 70% seen once; the top ten hold less than 3%. This CDR3 contains 12 residues. Germline values: CDR1 SNHLY, CDR2 FYNNEI. These oral cavity squamous cell carcinomas were HPV-negative and locally advanced. Analysis of PBMCs was direct, with no culture step. V usage is TRBV2 and J usage is TRBJ2-5; 9 positions match TRBD1. Sequenced here: PBMCs, sampled before nivolumab (anti-PD-1) treatment. This TCR derives from a person aged 40 to 85 with oral cavity squamous cell carcinoma. The CDR3 protein is CASSPAGTGWNF. The CDR3 coding sequence is TGTGCCAGCAGTCCTGCCGGGACAGGGTGGAACTTC.